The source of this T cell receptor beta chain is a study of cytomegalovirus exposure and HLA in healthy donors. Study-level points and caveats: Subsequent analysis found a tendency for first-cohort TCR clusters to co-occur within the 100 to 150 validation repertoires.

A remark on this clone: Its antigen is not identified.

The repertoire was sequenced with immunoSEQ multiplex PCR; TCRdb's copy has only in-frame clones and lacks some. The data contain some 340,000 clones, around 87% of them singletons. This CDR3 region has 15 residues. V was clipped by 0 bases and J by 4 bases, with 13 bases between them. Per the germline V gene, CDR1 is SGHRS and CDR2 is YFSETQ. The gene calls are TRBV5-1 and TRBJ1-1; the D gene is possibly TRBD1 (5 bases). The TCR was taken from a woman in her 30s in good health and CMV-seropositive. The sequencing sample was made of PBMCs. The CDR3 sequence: CASSLGDRETTEAFF. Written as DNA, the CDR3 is TGCGCCAGCAGCTTGGGGGACCGGGAGACCACTGAAGCTTTCTTT.